This TCR beta chain derives from a study of regulatory dendritic cells for organ transplantation. Findings and caveats of the study: Memory CD8+ clonal expansion seemed more limited with regulatory than mature dendritic cells.

Profiling relied on immunoSEQ multiplex PCR, and the TCRdb table lists in-frame clones only, not all of them. The data show about 34,000 clones, less than 90% seen once. Concerning this clone itself: As yet, its antigen is unknown.

Sequencing was carried out using naive CD4+ T cells from blood. Subset indicated: CD45RA+ naive T cells. This clonotype originated in a human donor in good health.

This CDR3 is CASSLPTGASYEQYF. The DNA for the CDR3 is TGTGCCAGCAGCTTACCGACAGGCGCCTCCTACGAGCAGTACTTC. The chain has TRBV7-8 and TRBJ2-7; D perhaps matches TRBD1 (6 bases). The V gene lost 2 bases and the J gene lost 0 bases, with 11 bases spanning the gap. Germline CDR1 reads SGHVS; CDR2 reads FQNEAQ. The CDR3 totals 15 residues.